The 4 T cell receptor beta chains below all came from one sample that was sequenced in a study of Graves' ophthalmopathy and Graves' hyperthyroidism. Investigators amplified TCR beta CDR3 regions from RNA transcripts. The first round was an RT-PCR with HTBI primers, and the second round was a multiplex PCR. TCRdb independently ran MiXCR on the multiplex PCR reads; one entry per CDR3 protein. The repertoire has about 500,000 distinct CDR3 sequences, less than 40% of them found once; the top ten carry about 4.2%. Sequencing used peripheral blood or thyroid tissue (not recorded which). These receptors all stem from an adult man with Graves' hyperthyroidism.

This clonotype showed up many times. The gene calls are TRBV12-3 or TRBV12-4 and TRBJ2-7; D possibly corresponds to TRBD2 (6 bases). Trimming shortened V by 3 bases and J by 6 bases, and 12 bases separated the two germline ends. CDR3 length: 13 residues. This CDR3 reads CASSLKGLGEQYF. CDR3 bases: TGTGCCAGCAGTTTGAAGGGACTCGGCGAGCAGTACTTC.

This clonotype occurred a few times. The J gene is TRBJ2-7, the V gene TRBV24-1, with D perhaps given as TRBD1 or TRBD2 (5 bases each). The CDR3 has 12 residues. Germline V gene data show CDR1 as KGHDR and CDR2 as SFDVKD. Trimming removed 0 bases at V and 7 bases at J, with 6 bases between. In nucleotides, the CDR3 is TGTGCCACCAGTGATTTGTGGGGGGAGCAGTACTTC. Amino acids: CATSDLWGEQYF.

The chain links TRBV24-1 to TRBJ1-2; a weak D match, TRBD1 (6 bases). CDR3 size: 14 residues. CDR1 and CDR2 (germline): KGHDR, SFDVKD. Trimming removed 1 base from V and 4 bases from J, with 9 bases in between. This chain's CDR3 is CATSDFTGIYGYTF. In DNA form, the CDR3 reads TGTGCCACCAGTGATTTTACAGGGATCTATGGCTACACCTTC.

Of note for this clonotype: One junction end does not reproduce the germline sequence, and a read error may be involved. The V call is TRBV7-9, the J call TRBJ1-5; 11 bases agree with TRBD1. CDR3 length: 15 amino acids. The germline V gene encodes CDR1 SEHNR and CDR2 FQNEAQ (reference sequence). Here the CDR3 DNA reads TGTACCAGCAGCCTGGGGACAGGGGGAAATCAGCCCCAGCATTTT. Amino acid sequence: CTSSLGTGGNQPQHF.